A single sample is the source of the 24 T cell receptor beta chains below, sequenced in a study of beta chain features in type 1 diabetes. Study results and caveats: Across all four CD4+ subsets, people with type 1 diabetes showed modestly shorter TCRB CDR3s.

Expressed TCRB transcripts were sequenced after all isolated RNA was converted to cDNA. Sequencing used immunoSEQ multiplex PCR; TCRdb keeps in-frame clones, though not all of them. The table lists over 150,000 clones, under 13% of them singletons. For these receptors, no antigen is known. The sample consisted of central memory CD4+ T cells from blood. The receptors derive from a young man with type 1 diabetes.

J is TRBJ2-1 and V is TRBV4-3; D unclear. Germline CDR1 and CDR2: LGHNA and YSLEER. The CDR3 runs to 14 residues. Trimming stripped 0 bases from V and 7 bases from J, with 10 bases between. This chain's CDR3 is CASSQDVRVNEQFF. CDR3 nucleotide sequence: TGCGCCAGCAGCCAAGATGTGAGAGTGAATGAGCAGTTCTTC.

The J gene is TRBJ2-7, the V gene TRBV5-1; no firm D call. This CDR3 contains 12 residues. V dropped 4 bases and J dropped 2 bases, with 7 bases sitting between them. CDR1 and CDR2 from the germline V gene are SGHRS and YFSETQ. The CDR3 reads CASSHGAYEQYF. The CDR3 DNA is TGCGCCAGCAGCCACGGAGCCTACGAGCAGTACTTC.

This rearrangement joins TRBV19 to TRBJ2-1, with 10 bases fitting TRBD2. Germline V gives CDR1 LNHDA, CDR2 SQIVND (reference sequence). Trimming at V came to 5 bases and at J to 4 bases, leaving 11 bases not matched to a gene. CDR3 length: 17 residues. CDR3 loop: CASSAKLAGRIYNEQFF. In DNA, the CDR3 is TGTGCCAGTAGTGCCAAACTAGCGGGAAGGATATACAATGAGCAGTTCTTC.

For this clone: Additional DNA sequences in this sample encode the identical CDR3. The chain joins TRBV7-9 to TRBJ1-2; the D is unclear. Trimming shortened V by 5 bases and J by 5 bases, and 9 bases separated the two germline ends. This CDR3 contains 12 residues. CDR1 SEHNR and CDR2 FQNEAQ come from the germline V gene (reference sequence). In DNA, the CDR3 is TGTGCCAGCAGCCTCGAGGGATATGGCTACACCTTC. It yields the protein CASSLEGYGYTF. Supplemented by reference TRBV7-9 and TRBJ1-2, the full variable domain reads DTGVSQNPRHKITKRGQNVTFRCDPISEHNRLYWYRQTLGQGPEFLTYFQNEAQLEKSRLLSDRFSAERPKGSFSTLEIQRTEQGDSAMYLCASSLEGYGYTFGSGTRLTVV.

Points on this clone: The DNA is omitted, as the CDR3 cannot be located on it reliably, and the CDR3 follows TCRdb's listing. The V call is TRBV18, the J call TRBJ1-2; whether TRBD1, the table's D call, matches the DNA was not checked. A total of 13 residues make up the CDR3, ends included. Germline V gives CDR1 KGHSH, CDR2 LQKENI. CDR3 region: CASSPWGQGTVTF.

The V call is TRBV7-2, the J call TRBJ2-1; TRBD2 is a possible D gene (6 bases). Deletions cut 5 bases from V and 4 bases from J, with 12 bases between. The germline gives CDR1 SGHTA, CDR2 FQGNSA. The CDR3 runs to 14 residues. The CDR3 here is CASSPRELYNEQFF. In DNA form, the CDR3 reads TGTGCCAGCAGCCCACGGGAGTTGTACAATGAGCAGTTCTTC.

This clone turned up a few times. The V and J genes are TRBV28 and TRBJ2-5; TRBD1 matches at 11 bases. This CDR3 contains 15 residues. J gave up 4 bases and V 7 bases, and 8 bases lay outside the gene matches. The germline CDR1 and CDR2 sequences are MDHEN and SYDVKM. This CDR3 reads CASNEGQGEGETQYF. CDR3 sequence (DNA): TGTGCCAGCAACGAGGGACAGGGGGAGGGAGAGACCCAGTACTTC.

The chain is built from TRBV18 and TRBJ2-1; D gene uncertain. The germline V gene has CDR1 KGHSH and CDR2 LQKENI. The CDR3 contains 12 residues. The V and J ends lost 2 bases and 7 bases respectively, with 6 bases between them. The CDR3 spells CASSPSGNEQFF. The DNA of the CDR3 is TGTGCCAGCTCACCATCGGGTAATGAGCAGTTCTTC.

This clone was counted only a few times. CDR3: CASSIERLHFSNTEAFF. CDR3 nucleotide sequence: TGCGCCAGCAGCATAGAGAGGTTGCACTTTTCGAACACTGAAGCTTTCTTT. The chain has TRBV4-3 and TRBJ1-1; D not certain. This CDR3 is built from 17 residues. V gave up 5 bases and J gave up 1 base, with 20 bases separating them. Germline lookup yields CDR1 LGHNA and CDR2 YSLEER.

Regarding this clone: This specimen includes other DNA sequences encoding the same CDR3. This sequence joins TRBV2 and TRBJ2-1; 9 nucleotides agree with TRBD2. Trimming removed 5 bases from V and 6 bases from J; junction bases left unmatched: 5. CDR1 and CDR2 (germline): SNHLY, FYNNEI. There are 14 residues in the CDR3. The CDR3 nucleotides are TGTGCCAGCAGTTTAGCGGGAGCGGGCAATGAGCAGTTCTTC. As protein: CASSLAGAGNEQFF.

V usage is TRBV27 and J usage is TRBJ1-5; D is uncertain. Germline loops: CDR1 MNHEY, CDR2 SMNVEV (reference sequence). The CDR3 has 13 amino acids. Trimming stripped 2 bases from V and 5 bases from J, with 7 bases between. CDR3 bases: TGTGCCAGCAGTTTAGCGTTCTATCAGCCCCAGCATTTT. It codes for CASSLAFYQPQHF.

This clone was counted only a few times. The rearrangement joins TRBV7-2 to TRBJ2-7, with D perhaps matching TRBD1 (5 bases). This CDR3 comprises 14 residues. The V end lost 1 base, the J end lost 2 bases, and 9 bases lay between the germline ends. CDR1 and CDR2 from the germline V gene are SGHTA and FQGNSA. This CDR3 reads CASSLEATAYEQYF. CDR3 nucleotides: TGTGCCAGCAGCTTAGAAGCGACAGCCTACGAGCAGTACTTC.

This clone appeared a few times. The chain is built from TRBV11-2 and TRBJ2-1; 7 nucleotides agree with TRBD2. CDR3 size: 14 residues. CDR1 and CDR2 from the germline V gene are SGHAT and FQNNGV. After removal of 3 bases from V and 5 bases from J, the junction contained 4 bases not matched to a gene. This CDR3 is CASSFSGTNNEQFF. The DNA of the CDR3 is TGTGCCAGCAGCTTTTCCGGGACTAACAATGAGCAGTTCTTC.

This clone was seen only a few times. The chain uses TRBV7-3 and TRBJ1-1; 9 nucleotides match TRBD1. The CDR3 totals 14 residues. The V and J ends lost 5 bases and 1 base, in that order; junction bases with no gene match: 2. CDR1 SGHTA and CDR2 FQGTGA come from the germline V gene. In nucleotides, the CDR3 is TGTGCCAGCAGCCAGACAGGGGGGAACACTGAAGCTTTCTTT. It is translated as CASSQTGGNTEAFF.

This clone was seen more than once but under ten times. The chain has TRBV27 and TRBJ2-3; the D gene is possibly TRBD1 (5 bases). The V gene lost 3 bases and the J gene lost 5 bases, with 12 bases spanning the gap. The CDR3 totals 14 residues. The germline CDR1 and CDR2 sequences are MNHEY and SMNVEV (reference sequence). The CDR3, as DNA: TGTGCCAGCAGTTTCGCGTCTAGGGGAGATACGCAGTATTTT. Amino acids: CASSFASRGDTQYF.

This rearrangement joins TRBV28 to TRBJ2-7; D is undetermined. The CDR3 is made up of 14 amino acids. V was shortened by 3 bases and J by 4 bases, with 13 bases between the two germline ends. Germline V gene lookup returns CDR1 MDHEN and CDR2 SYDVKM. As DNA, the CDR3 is TGTGCCAGCAGTTTGTCCCCCAGTTTTTACGAGCAGTACTTC. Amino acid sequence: CASSLSPSFYEQYF.

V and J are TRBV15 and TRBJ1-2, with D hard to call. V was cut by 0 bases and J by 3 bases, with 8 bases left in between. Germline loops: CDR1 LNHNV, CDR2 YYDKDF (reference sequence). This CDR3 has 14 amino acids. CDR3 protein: CATSREYQDYGYTF. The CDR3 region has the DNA TGTGCCACCAGCAGAGAGTACCAGGACTATGGCTACACCTTC.

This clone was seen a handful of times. This CDR3 reads CAWSANMNTEAFF. Written as DNA, the CDR3 is TGTGCCTGGAGTGCGAACATGAACACTGAAGCTTTCTTT. The rearrangement joins TRBV30 to TRBJ1-1; no clear D. CDR1 and CDR2 (germline): GTSNPN, SVGIG (reference sequence). This CDR3 contains 13 residues. Trimming took 1 base from V and 0 from J, leaving 6 bases between them.

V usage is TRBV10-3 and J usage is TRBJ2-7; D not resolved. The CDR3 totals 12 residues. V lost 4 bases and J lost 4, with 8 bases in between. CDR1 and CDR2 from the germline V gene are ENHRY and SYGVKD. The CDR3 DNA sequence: TGTGCCATCAGTGGGGCCCAATACGAGCAGTACTTC. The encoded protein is CAISGAQYEQYF.

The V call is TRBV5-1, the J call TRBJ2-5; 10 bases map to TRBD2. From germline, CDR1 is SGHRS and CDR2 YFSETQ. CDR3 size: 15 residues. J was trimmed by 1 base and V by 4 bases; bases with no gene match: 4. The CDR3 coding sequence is TGCGCCAGCAGCCAAGCGGGAGGGACCCAAGAGACCCAGTACTTC. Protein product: CASSQAGGTQETQYF.

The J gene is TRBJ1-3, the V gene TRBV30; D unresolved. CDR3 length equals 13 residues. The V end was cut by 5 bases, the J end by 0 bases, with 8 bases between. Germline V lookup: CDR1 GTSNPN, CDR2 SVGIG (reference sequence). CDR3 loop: CAWGLNSGNTIYF. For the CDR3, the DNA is TGTGCCTGGGGCTTAAACTCTGGAAACACCATATATTTT.

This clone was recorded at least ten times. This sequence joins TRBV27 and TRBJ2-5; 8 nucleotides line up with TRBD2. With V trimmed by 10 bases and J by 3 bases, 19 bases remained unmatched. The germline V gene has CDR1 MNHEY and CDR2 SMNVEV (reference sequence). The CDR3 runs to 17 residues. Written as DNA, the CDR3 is TGTGCCACCCACGGGACTACCGTAGCGGGGATCGAAGAGACCCAGTACTTC. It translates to CATHGTTVAGIEETQYF.

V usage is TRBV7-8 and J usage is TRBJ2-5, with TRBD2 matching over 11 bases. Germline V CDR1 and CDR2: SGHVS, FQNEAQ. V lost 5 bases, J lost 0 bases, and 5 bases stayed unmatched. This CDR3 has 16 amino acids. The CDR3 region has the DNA TGTGCCAGCAGCCTACCACTAGCGGGAGACCAAGAGACCCAGTACTTC. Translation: CASSLPLAGDQETQYF.

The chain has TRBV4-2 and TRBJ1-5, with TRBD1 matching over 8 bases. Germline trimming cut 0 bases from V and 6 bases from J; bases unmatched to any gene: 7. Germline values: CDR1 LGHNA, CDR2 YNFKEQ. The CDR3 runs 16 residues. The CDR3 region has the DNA TGTGCCAGCAGCCAAGATTCCGGACAGGGATCTCAGCCCCAGCATTTT. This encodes CASSQDSGQGSQPQHF.